Listed below are T cell receptor beta chains from one sample, sequenced in a study of CXCR3-negative and CXCR3-positive naive CD8 T cells. TCRdb reprocessed the 5' RACE reads, keeping one entry per CDR3 protein, no DNA. This sample contains 85,000 to 130,000 distinct CDR3 sequences. The sample taken for sequencing was naive CXCR3+ CD8+ T cells from blood. Receptors were obtained from a human donor in good health. Some clones in this sample may be carry-over from other donors' samples. Both conserved end residues are part of each CDR3.

V gene	J gene	CDR3 protein
TRBV7-9	TRBJ1-2	CASSPTGPLYGYTF
TRBV6-5	TRBJ1-5	CASSYGVDQPQHF
TRBV19	TRBJ1-1	CASSEGLHTEAFF
TRBV5-1	TRBJ2-7	CASTTGSGHEQYF
TRBV19	TRBJ2-2	CASTGRGVIGELFF
TRBV19	TRBJ1-2	CASSTPGFGPDYGYTF
TRBV5-1	TRBJ2-4	CASRPGGERNIQYF
TRBV5-6	TRBJ1-5	CASSLLRVNQPQHF
TRBV7-8	TRBJ1-1	CASSDDRANTEAFF
TRBV20-1	TRBJ2-7	CSAIRLAGDTYEQYF
TRBV29-1	TRBJ2-6	CSVDEGSGANVLTF
TRBV30	TRBJ1-1	CAWSVAGIKDTEAFF
TRBV5-1	TRBJ1-2	CASSPGTATIVYGYTF
TRBV9	TRBJ2-1	CASSVGGRNNEQFF
TRBV25-1	TRBJ1-4	CASSPPTNEKLFF
TRBV20-1	TRBJ2-7	CSATPDSIYEQYF
TRBV29-1	TRBJ2-2	CSARGQGFTGELFF
TRBV16	TRBJ2-1	CASSHQGYNEQFF
TRBV13	TRBJ1-2	CASSNGWTGGNYGYTF
TRBV6-4	TRBJ1-1	CASRERTGHLEAFF
TRBV7-3	TRBJ2-1	CASSYTGGPLDEQFF
TRBV29-1	TRBJ2-1	CSVEDPTVSYNEQFF
TRBV7-3	TRBJ2-1	CASSEQGNEQFF
TRBV7-9	TRBJ2-7	CASSAILAGPTYEQYF
TRBV14	TRBJ2-2	CASSHLGSNTGELFF
TRBV2	TRBJ2-7	CASNDLGGGGYEQYF
TRBV14	TRBJ2-1	CASSQDGTPGRGREQFF
TRBV19	TRBJ1-2	CASSRRGDGYTF
TRBV9	TRBJ2-5	CASSAQGAQETQYF
TRBV5-6	TRBJ1-3	CASSTQGAGRDTIYF
TRBV29-1	TRBJ2-1	CSAPAESSYNEQFF
TRBV7-9	TRBJ2-7	CASREQAMDEQYF
TRBV10-3	TRBJ2-7	CAISELQGREQYF
TRBV29-1	TRBJ2-1	CSVEDRANEQFF
TRBV9	TRBJ2-3	CASSPWTIRGGTDTQYF
TRBV4-3	TRBJ2-1	CASSPSAGFAHNEPFF
TRBV7-2	TRBJ2-7	CASSLATGQVVYEQYF